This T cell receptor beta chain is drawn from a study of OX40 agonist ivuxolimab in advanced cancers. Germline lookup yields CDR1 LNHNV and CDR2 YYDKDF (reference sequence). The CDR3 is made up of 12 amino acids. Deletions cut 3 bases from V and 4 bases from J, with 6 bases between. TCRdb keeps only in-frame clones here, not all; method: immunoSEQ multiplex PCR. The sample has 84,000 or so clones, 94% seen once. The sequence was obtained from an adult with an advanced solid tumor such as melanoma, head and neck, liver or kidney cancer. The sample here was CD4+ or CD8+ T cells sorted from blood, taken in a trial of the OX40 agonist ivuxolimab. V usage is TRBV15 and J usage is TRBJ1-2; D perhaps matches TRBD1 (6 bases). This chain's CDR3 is CATSSRGYGYTF. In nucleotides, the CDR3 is TGTGCCACCAGCAGCAGGGGCTATGGCTACACCTTC.